Presented here are 22 T cell receptor beta chains from one specimen sequenced in a study of T cells in Graves' hyperthyroidism and ophthalmopathy. Amplification yielded TCR beta CDR3 regions, with RNA transcripts as the source. HTBI primers drove first-round RT-PCR of the TCR CDR3. In TCRdb, the multiplex PCR reads were re-called with MiXCR into one record per CDR3 protein. Of about 700,000 distinct CDR3 sequences in the sample, nearly 45% were seen once. Sequenced sample: peripheral blood or thyroid tissue (not recorded which). The receptors originated from an adult man with Graves' disease, either hyperthyroidism or ophthalmopathy (not recorded which).

The chain links TRBV6-5 to TRBJ1-1; 7 nucleotides match TRBD1. CDR1 is MNHEY and CDR2 is SVGAGI in the germline V gene. The CDR3 is made up of 12 amino acids. V was pared by 6 bases and J by 6 bases, with 4 bases of the junction left unmatched. The CDR3 is CASSPDRPEAFF. As DNA, the CDR3 is TGTGCCAGCAGCCCGGACAGGCCTGAAGCTTTCTTT.

Remarks on this clonotype: This may be a read error: a much more frequent sequence differs by one nucleotide. The chain has TRBV7-9 and TRBJ1-4, with 10 positions matching TRBD1. This CDR3 has 15 residues. Germline CDR1 reads SEHNR; CDR2 reads FQNEAQ (reference sequence). Trimming at V came to 2 bases and at J to 6 bases, leaving 3 bases not matched to a gene. The chain's CDR3 is CASSLMGTGDEKLFF. The CDR3, as DNA: TGTGCCAGCAGCTTAATGGGGACAGGGGATGAAAAACTGTTTTTT.

In its sample, this clonotype was seen a few times. V gene TRBV15 combines with J gene TRBJ2-5; 8 bases align to TRBD2. In germline, CDR1 is LNHNV, CDR2 YYDKDF (reference sequence). V lost 1 base and J lost 1; bases outside the gene matches: 5. This CDR3 has 16 residues. The CDR3 reads CATSRGTSGGQETQYF. CDR3 DNA sequence: TGTGCCACCAGCAGAGGTACTAGCGGAGGCCAAGAGACCCAGTACTTC.

This clonotype has a count of ten or more. The V call is TRBV2, the J call TRBJ1-5; the D is unclear. The CDR3 runs 14 residues. V lost 3 bases and J 4 bases, leaving 10 bases between the germline ends. Per germline, CDR1 SNHLY and CDR2 FYNNEI. CDR3 loop: CASSERLINQPQHF. In DNA form, the CDR3 reads TGTGCCAGCAGTGAGAGGCTGATAAATCAGCCCCAGCATTTT.

The CDR3 here is CSVVATGFGNTIYF. In nucleotides, the CDR3 is TGCAGCGTCGTGGCCACAGGGTTTGGAAACACCATATATTTT. This chain joins TRBV29-1 and TRBJ1-3, with TRBD1 as a possible D gene (6 bases). The CDR3 length is 14 residues. V was trimmed by 6 bases and J by 3 bases, leaving 15 bases between them. The germline V gene encodes CDR1 SQVTM and CDR2 ANQGSEA.

The chain employs TRBV19 and TRBJ1-5; 7 nucleotides align to TRBD1. In germline, CDR1 is LNHDA, CDR2 SQIVND (reference sequence). J lost 4 bases, V lost 7 bases, and 7 bases had no gene match. The CDR3 runs 14 residues. The CDR3: CASKVGTVNQPQHF. The CDR3 coding sequence is TGTGCCAGTAAAGTCGGGACAGTTAATCAGCCCCAGCATTTT. Full variable domain (rest looked up from reference TRBV19 and TRBJ1-5): DGGITQSPKYLFRKEGQNVTLSCEQNLNHDAMYWYRQDPGQGLRLIYYSQIVNDFQKGDIAEGYSVSREKKESFPLTVTSAQKNPTAFYLCASKVGTVNQPQHFGDGTRLSIL.

This chain links TRBV19 with TRBJ2-7; 11 nucleotides align to TRBD1. Germline V gives CDR1 LNHDA, CDR2 SQIVND (reference sequence). The CDR3 sequence is 16 residues long. With 9 bases clipped from V and 5 bases from J, the junction kept 15 bases outside the gene matches. CDR3 region: CASSSSDRGLLHEQYF. CDR3 coding DNA: TGTGCCAGCAGCTCTTCGGACAGGGGGCTTCTCCACGAGCAGTACTTC.

The chain couples TRBV6-5 to TRBJ1-6; 8 bases are a match to TRBD1. Germline V gene lookup returns CDR1 MNHEY and CDR2 SVGAGI. The junction had 14 bases not matched to a gene; V was cut back by 6 bases and J by 10 bases. CDR3 length: 16 amino acids. In nucleotides, the CDR3 is TGTGCCAGCAGGTACGGGAGACAGGGGTTAGACTCACCCCTCCACTTT. Its protein product is CASRYGRQGLDSPLHF.

This chain uses TRBV7-8 with TRBJ2-1; 8 bases fit TRBD2. The CDR3 totals 15 residues. V lost 6 bases and J lost 7; bases outside the gene matches: 11. The germline gives CDR1 SGHVS, CDR2 FQNEAQ. CDR3 coding DNA: TGTGCCAGCAGTCAAGGCGGGGGGAGGGGGAATGAGCAGTTCTTC. The encoded protein is CASSQGGGRGNEQFF.

Ten or more counts support this clonotype. The chain combines TRBV29-1 with TRBJ1-2, with a weak D call TRBD1 (6 bases). The V gene lost 7 bases and the J gene lost 3 bases, with 9 bases spanning the gap. This CDR3 is built from 11 residues. The V gene's germline CDR1 is SQVTM and CDR2 ANQGSEA. The CDR3 sequence: CSGRQDYGYTF. The CDR3 bases are TGCAGCGGTCGACAGGACTATGGCTACACCTTC.

This chain connects TRBV20-1 to TRBJ2-5, with 8 positions matching TRBD2. Germline CDR1 reads DFQATT; CDR2 reads SNEGSKA (reference sequence). This CDR3 is 17 amino acids long. V gave up 5 bases and J gave up 5 bases; unmatched junction bases: 19. CDR3 loop: CSADHSTSGFMEETQYF. The DNA for the CDR3 is TGCAGTGCTGACCACTCTACTAGCGGTTTCATGGAGGAGACCCAGTACTTC.

This clonotype was counted a few times. The CDR3 DNA reads as TGCAGTGCTAGAGCCCAGACAGCGGGAGCTTTCTTT. Its translation: CSARAQTAGAFF. V is TRBV20-1 and J is TRBJ1-1; tentatively, D is TRBD1 (5 bases). The germline V gene has CDR1 DFQATT and CDR2 SNEGSKA (reference sequence). Trimming pared 1 base from V and 10 bases from J, leaving 13 bases between. The CDR3 totals 12 residues.

This chain uses TRBV2 with TRBJ2-7; D may be TRBD1 or TRBD2 (5 bases each). Between the trimmed V and J ends, which lost 4 bases and 2 bases, there was a span of 12 bases. This CDR3 region has 14 residues. Germline V gives CDR1 SNHLY, CDR2 FYNNEI. CDR3 bases: TGTGCCAGCAGTGTCCGGGACGGCGCCTACGAGCAGTACTTC. Protein product: CASSVRDGAYEQYF.

This clonotype has a handful of counts. The rearrangement links TRBV19 to TRBJ1-1; D is perhaps TRBD1 (5 bases). Per germline, CDR1 LNHDA and CDR2 SQIVND (reference sequence). There are 13 residues in the CDR3. The V end was cut by 8 bases, the J end by 1 base, with 11 bases between. Written as DNA, the CDR3 is TGTGCCAGTGCCCTCAGGGAGAACACTGAAGCTTTCTTT. This translates into CASALRENTEAFF.

The chain couples TRBV25-1 to TRBJ1-1, with 8 bases fitting TRBD1. Unmatched junction bases numbered 6, after V lost 8 bases and J lost 4 bases. There are 13 residues in the CDR3. CDR1 MGHDK and CDR2 SYGVNS come from the germline V gene. CDR3 sequence (DNA): TGTGCCAGCCGAAAGGACAGGGCCACTGAAGCTTTCTTT. As protein: CASRKDRATEAFF.

In this sample, this clonotype turned up a few times. One end of the junction does not line up with germline, which may come from a read error. V and J are TRBV7-8 and TRBJ1-1; a possible D gene is TRBD1 (5 bases). The germline gives CDR1 SGHVS, CDR2 FQNEAQ. This CDR3 spans 16 amino acids. CDR3 loop: CASSLGWTGPYTEAFF. CDR3 sequence (DNA): TGTGCCAGCAGTTTAGGTTGGACGGGACCGTACACTGAAGCTTTCTTT.

The table lists this clonotype with a count of one. The gene calls are TRBV12-3 or TRBV12-4 and TRBJ2-2, with D tentatively TRBD2 (5 bases). The V end lost 6 bases, the J end lost 7 bases, and 18 bases lay between the germline ends. This CDR3 has 15 amino acids. The CDR3 DNA follows: TGTGCCAGCAGCGTAGGTCCGGGGTCGGGCGGGGAGCTGTTTTTT. This sequence encodes CASSVGPGSGGELFF.

This chain uses TRBV10-2 with TRBJ1-6; D is unclear. V dropped 4 bases and J dropped 5 bases, with 9 bases sitting between them. CDR1 and CDR2 from the germline V gene are WSHSY and SAAADI. The CDR3 is made up of 14 amino acids. The CDR3 loop reads CASSVGDHNSPLHF. CDR3 in DNA: TGCGCCAGCAGTGTTGGGGATCATAATTCACCCCTCCACTTT.

In this sample, this clonotype turned up a few times. The chain combines TRBV7-9 with TRBJ1-1, with 7 bases identical to TRBD1. The germline CDR1 and CDR2 sequences are SEHNR and FQNEAQ (reference sequence). CDR3 length: 15 amino acids. The ends lost 4 bases at V and 0 bases at J; junction bases unmatched: 5. This CDR3 is CASSSLTGMNTEAFF. Written as DNA, the CDR3 is TGTGCCAGCAGCTCTTTGACAGGGATGAACACTGAAGCTTTCTTT.

The chain is built from TRBV11-3 and TRBJ2-7; a weak D match, TRBD1 (6 bases). Germline-derived CDR1 and CDR2 are SGHNT and YENEEA. V was clipped by 5 bases and J by 3 bases, with 17 bases between them. The CDR3 runs 15 residues. CDR3 in DNA: TGTGCCAGCAGCGTTGAATTGGGGACAAGCTACGAGCAGTACTTC. It specifies CASSVELGTSYEQYF.

The J gene is TRBJ2-7, the V gene TRBV7-6; 10 bases line up with TRBD1. CDR1 and CDR2 from the germline V gene are SGHVS and FNYEAQ. The trim removed 5 bases at V and 0 bases at J, leaving 13 bases unmatched. The CDR3 totals 18 residues. CDR3: CASSLMPPGQGNSYEQYF. The CDR3 DNA reads TGTGCCAGCAGCCTCATGCCCCCGGGACAGGGGAACTCCTACGAGCAGTACTTC.

V gene TRBV29-1 combines with J gene TRBJ2-5; 7 bases line up with TRBD2. J lost 5 bases, V lost 2 bases, and 11 bases had no gene match. The germline gives CDR1 SQVTM, CDR2 ANQGSEA. This CDR3 region has 15 residues. In DNA form, the CDR3 reads TGCAGCGTTGAAAAGCGTGCGGGGGTAGGGGAGACCCAGTACTTC. This encodes CSVEKRAGVGETQYF.